This TCR beta chain comes out of a study of shared clonotypes between healthy human individuals. Germline values: CDR1 LNHNV, CDR2 YYDKDF (reference sequence). V lost 0 bases, J lost 4 bases, and 9 bases lay in between. CDR3 length equals 14 residues. Notes on this clone: Its specificity is not known.

Study-wide results and caveats: Several donors held about 5% of naive CD4 clonotypes in common.

Genomic DNA of every subset was divided equally among multiple immunoSEQ plates. Each sorted subset replicate got 200 ng genomic DNA, around 29,000 genomes. Here immunoSEQ multiplex PCR was the method, and the copy in TCRdb shows in-frame clones only, minus some. Among some 2.4 million clones listed, roughly 93% were seen once. The chain employs TRBV15 and TRBJ2-5; possibly TRBD2 for D (5 bases). Sequenced: naive CD4+ T cells from PBMCs. The subset: CD45RA+ positively selected. The receptor was derived from a man in his late teens or twenties in good health. Some clones in this sample may be carry-over from other donors' samples. In nucleotides, the CDR3 is TGTGCCACCAGCAGAGAACCGGGATCAGAGACCCAGTACTTC. The encoded protein is CATSREPGSETQYF.